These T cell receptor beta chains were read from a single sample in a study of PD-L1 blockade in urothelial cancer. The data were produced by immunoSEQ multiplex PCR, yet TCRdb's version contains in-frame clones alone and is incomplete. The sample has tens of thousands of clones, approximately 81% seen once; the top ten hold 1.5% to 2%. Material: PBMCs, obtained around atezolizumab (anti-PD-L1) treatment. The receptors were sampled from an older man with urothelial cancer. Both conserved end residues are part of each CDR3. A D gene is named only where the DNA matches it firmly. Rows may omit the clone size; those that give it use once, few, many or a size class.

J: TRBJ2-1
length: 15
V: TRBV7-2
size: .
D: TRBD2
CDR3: CASSGTSGNYNEQFF
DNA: TGTGCCAGCAGCGGGACTAGCGGGAACTACAATGAGCAGTTCTTC

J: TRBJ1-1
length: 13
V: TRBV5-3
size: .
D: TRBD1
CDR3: CARSRLTGAKAFF
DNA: TGTGCCAGAAGCCGCTTGACAGGGGCTAAAGCTTTCTTT

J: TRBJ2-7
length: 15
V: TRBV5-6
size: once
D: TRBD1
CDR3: CASSLWGQGPHEQYF
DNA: TGTGCCAGCAGCTTGTGGGGACAGGGGCCCCACGAGCAGTACTTC

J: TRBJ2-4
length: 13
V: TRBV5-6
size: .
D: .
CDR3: CASSLRLENIQYF
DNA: TGTGCCAGCAGCTTGCGTCTTGAAAACATTCAGTACTTC

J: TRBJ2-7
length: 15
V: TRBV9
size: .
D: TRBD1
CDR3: CASSEGQGAAYEQYF
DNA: TGTGCCAGCAGCGAGGGACAGGGGGCCGCCTACGAGCAGTACTTC

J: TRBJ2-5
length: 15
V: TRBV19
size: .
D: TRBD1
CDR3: CASSIEGTAQETQYF
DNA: TGTGCCAGTAGTATAGAGGGGACAGCACAAGAGACCCAGTACTTC

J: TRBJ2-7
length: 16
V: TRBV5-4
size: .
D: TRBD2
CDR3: CASSLSLAGGLDEQYF
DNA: TGTGCCAGCAGCTTATCGCTAGCGGGGGGGCTGGATGAGCAGTACTTC

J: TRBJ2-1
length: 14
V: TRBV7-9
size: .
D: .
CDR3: CASSLGDTNNEQFF
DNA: TGTGCCAGCAGCTTAGGGGACACTAACAATGAGCAGTTCTTC

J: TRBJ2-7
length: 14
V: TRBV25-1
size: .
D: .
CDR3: CASKTQRRTYEQYF
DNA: TGTGCCAGCAAAACCCAGAGGCGGACCTACGAGCAGTACTTC

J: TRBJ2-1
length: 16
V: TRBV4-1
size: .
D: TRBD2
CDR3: CASSQTWTSEKNEQFF
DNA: TGCGCCAGCAGCCAAACTTGGACTAGCGAAAAAAATGAGCAGTTCTTC

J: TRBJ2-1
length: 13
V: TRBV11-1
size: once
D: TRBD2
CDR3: CASSLASGTEQFF
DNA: TGTGCCAGCAGCTTAGCTAGCGGGACGGAGCAGTTCTTC

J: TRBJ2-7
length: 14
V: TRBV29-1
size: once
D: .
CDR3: CSVEDGGASYEQYF
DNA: TGCAGCGTTGAAGATGGGGGGGCCTCCTACGAGCAGTACTTC

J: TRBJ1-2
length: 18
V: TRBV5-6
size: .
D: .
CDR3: CASSLEARDSKIFYGYTF
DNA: TGTGCCAGCAGCTTGGAGGCACGGGACTCCAAGATCTTCTATGGCTACACCTTC

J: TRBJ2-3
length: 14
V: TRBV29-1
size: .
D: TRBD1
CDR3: CSVSRGQRTDTQYF
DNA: TGCAGCGTTTCCCGGGGACAGCGCACAGATACGCAGTATTTT

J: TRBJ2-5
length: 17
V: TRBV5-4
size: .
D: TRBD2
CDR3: CASSLVLLAGEVGTQYF
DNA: TGTGCCAGCAGCTTAGTATTGCTAGCGGGAGAGGTTGGGACCCAGTACTTC

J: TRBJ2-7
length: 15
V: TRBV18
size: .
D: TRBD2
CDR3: CASSPGLAGAGEQYF
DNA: TGTGCCAGCTCACCCGGACTAGCGGGAGCGGGCGAGCAGTACTTC

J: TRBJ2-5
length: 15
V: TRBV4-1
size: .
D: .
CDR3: CASSRLGHRAGTQYF
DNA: TGCGCCAGCAGCCGCCTAGGCCACAGGGCAGGGACCCAGTACTTC

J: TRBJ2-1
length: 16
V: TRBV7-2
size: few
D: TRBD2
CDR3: CASSLSLAGGNNEQFF
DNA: TGTGCCAGCAGCTTATCCCTCGCGGGAGGAAACAATGAGCAGTTCTTC

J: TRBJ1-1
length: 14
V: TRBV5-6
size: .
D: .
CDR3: CASSSASGNTEAFF
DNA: TGTGCCAGCAGCTCAGCTAGTGGCAACACTGAAGCTTTCTTT

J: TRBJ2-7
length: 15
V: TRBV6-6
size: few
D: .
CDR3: CASSYEKLSSYEQYF
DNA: TGTGCCAGCAGTTACGAAAAACTTAGCTCCTACGAGCAGTACTTC

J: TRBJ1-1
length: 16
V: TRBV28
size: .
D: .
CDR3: CASSPGSGQLNTEAFF
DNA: TGTGCCAGCAGTCCCGGCTCGGGACAATTGAACACTGAAGCTTTCTTT

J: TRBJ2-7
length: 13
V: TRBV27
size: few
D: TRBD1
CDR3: CASSPGQSYEQYF
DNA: TGTGCCAGCAGCCCGGGACAGTCCTACGAGCAGTACTTC

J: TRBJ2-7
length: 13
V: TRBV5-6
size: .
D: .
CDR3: CASSSDRSYEQYF
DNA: TGTGCCAGCAGCTCGGACAGATCCTACGAGCAGTACTTC

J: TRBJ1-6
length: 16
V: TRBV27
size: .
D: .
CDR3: CASSLSLVAAGSPLHF
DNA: TGTGCCAGCAGTTTATCGTTAGTGGCGGCGGGATCACCCCTCCACTTT

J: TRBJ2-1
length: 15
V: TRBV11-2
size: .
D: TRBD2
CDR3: CASSRVVGLDNEQFF
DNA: TGTGCCAGCAGCAGAGTCGTAGGACTAGACAATGAGCAGTTCTTC

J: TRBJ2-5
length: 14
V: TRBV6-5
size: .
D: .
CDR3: CASNVIRGVGAQYF
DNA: TGTGCCAGCAACGTGATCAGGGGGGTAGGGGCCCAGTACTTC

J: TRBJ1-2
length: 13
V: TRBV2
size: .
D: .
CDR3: CASSGDPEGGYTF
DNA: TGTGCCAGCAGTGGGGATCCGGAGGGTGGCTACACCTTC

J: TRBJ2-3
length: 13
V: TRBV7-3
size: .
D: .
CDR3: CASSLKFYDTQYF
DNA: TGTGCCAGCAGCTTAAAATTTTATGATACGCAGTATTTT

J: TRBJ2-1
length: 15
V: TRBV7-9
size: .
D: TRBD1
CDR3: CASLQGQGAIGEQFF
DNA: TGTGCCAGCTTGCAGGGACAGGGGGCAATAGGTGAGCAGTTCTTC

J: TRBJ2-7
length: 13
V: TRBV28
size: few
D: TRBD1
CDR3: CASSFQGAREQYF
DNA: TGTGCCAGCAGTTTCCAGGGGGCGCGGGAGCAGTACTTC

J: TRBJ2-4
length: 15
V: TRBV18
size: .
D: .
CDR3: CASSPRALAKNIQYF
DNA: TGTGCCAGCTCACCACGCGCACTAGCCAAAAACATTCAGTACTTC

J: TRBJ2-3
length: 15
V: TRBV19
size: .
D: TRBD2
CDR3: CASSIGTSGTDTQYF
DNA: TGTGCCAGTAGTATCGGGACTAGCGGCACAGATACGCAGTATTTT

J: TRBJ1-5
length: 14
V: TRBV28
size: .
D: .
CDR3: CASSWAQPSLPQHF
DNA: TGTGCCAGCAGTTGGGCCCAGCCTTCTTTACCCCAGCATTTT

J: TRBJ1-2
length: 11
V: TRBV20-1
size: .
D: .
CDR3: CSAGGRNGYTF
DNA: TGCAGTGCCGGGGGGAGAAATGGCTACACCTTC

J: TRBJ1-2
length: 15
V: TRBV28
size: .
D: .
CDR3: CASSLSAGRTYGYTF
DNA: TGTGCCAGCAGTCTCAGTGCGGGACGGACCTATGGCTACACCTTC

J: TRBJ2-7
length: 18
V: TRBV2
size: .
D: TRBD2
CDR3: CASSLSVYSGGHLNEQYF
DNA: TGTGCCAGCAGTCTAAGTGTGTATTCGGGAGGCCATCTTAACGAGCAGTACTTC

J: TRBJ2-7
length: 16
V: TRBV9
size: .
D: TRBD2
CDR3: CASSVEAPSGRGEQYF
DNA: TGTGCCAGCAGCGTAGAAGCGCCTAGCGGGAGAGGGGAGCAGTACTTC

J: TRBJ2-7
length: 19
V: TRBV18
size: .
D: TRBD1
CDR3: CASSPLGTSVPGQGNEQYF
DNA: TGTGCCAGCTCACCACTCGGGACCAGTGTCCCGGGACAGGGGAACGAGCAGTACTTC

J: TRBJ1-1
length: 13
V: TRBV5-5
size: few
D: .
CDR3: CASRGTGTVEAFF
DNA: TGTGCCAGCAGGGGAACAGGGACGGTTGAAGCTTTCTTT

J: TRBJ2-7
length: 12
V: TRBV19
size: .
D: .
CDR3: CASIGLSNEQYF
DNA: TGTGCCAGTATCGGACTAAGTAACGAGCAGTACTTC

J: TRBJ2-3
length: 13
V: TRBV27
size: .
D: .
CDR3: CASSLSGTDTQYF
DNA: TGTGCCAGCAGTTTATCCGGCACAGATACGCAGTATTTT

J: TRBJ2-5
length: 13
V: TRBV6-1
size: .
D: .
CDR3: CASTGQREETQYF
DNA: TGTGCCAGCACCGGACAACGTGAAGAGACCCAGTACTTC

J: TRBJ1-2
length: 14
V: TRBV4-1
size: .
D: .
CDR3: CASSQDGRVFGYTF
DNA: TGCGCCAGCAGCCAAGATGGGAGGGTCTTTGGCTACACCTTC

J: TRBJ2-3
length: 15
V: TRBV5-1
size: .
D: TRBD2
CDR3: CASSLLSGREDTQYF
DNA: TGCGCCAGCAGCTTGCTTAGCGGGAGGGAGGATACGCAGTATTTT